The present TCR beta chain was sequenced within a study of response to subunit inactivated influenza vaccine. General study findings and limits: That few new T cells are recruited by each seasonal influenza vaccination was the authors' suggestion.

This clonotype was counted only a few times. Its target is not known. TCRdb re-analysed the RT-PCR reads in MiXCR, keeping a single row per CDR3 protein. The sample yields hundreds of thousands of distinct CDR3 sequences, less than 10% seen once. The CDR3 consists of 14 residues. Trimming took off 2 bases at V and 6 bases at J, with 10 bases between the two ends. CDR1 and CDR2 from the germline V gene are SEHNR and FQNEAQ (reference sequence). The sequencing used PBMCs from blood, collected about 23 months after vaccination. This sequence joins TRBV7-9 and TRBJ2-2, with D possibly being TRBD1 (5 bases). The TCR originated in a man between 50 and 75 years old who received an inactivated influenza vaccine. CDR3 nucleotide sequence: TGTGCCAGCAGCTTACAGGGTCTGGCCGGGGAGCTGTTTTTT. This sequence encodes CASSLQGLAGELFF.